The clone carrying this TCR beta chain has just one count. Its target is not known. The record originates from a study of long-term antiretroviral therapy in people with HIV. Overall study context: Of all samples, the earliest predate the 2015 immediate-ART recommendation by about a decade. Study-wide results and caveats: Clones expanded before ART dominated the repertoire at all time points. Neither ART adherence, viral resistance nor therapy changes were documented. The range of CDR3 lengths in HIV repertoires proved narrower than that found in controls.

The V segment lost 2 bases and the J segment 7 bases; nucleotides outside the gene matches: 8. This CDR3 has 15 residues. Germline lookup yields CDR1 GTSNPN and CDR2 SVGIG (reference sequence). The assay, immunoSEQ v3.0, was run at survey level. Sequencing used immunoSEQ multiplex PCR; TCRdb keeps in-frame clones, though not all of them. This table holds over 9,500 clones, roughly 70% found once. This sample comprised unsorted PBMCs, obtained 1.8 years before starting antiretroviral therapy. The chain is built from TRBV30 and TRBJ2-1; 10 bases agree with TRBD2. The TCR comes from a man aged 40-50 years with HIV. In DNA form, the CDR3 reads TGTGCCTGGAGTAATGGACTAGCGGCCCAAAATGAGCAGTTCTTC. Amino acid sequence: CAWSNGLAAQNEQFF.